One TCR beta chain is described in this entry. Its antigen remains unidentified. Base qualities are not provided; no much larger clone lies one nucleotide away. The data derive from a study of blood T cell repertoires in COVID-19 (dated by TCRdb to the early 2020s). About the investigation overall: Collaborator samples came from the United States, Italy and Spain and covered acute and convalescent phases of COVID-19. The prospective study material was composed of cDNA or gDNA derived from T cells, B-cell-depleted T cells, or PBMCs. Subjects who had been exposed to COVID-19, were actively infected with it, or had recovered from it provided the deeply sampled blood TCRbeta repertoires that made up the dataset. A freely available public database, intended as a resource for researchers studying the immune response to SARS-CoV-2, is where the repertoires were released. The samples were drawn from two sources: the first 160 participants of the ongoing ImmuneRACE study, and over 950 subjects contributed by 6 global collaborators. Sample metadata almost always included a de-identified subject ID, COVID-19 status, age in years and sex. HLA class I and class II types, where available, came from metadata supplied by the sample provider rather than from assay-based typing. Results and caveats for the whole study, not just this receptor: The amount of clinical and demographic metadata varied by source and participant and was provided uncurated.

Each collaborating institution followed its own protocols to collect whole blood in K2EDTA tubes. For TCRbeta analysis, collaborator samples were shipped as frozen whole blood, as isolated PBMCs, or as DNA extracted from either sample type. The immunoSEQ Assay, a bias-controlled multiplex PCR, was used to amplify TCRbeta CDR3 regions from genomic DNA. As for the original processing: Nucleated cell counts per sample were estimated from amplification of reference gene primers within the assay. Sequence reads were collapsed and filtered to measure the absolute abundance of every unique TCRbeta CDR3 rearrangement. For each sample, productive Simpson clonality was calculated by taking the square root of Simpson's diversity index across productive rearrangements. Entries here come from immuneACCESS through TCRdb and include only in-frame sequences with V and J called. Some clones fail to appear in such tables; in the studies checked, an unresolved V gene covers under half of the shortfall, and the cause of the remainder is unknown. The DNA was the basis for D and trimming; V, J and clone size are from that table. A total of around 80,000 clones appear in this sample, around four fifths of them only once. The ten largest account for around 9.7% of the sample.

CDR1 and CDR2, per the germline V gene, are KGHDR and SFDVKD. Its CDR3 holds 15 amino acids, cysteine through phenylalanine. The CDR3 DNA has 45 bases and is translated from base 1. The V end gives up 7 bases and the J end 9 bases, leaving 12 bases in the junction not matched to a gene. Recombination connected TRBV24-1 to TRBJ2-1; 9 junctional bases match TRBD1. Input material: peripheral blood. The receptor was derived from a human donor in a cohort sampled during active COVID-19. Here is the DNA: TGTGCCACCAGAAAGGGACAGGGAATGGAGGGTGAGCAGTTCTTC. This encodes CATRKGQGMEGEQFF.